The 13 T cell receptor beta chains given below trace back to one sample, sequenced in a study of OX40 agonist ivuxolimab in advanced cancers. TCRdb's table, derived via immunoSEQ multiplex PCR, lists solely in-frame clones and lacks some. The table shows about 120,000 clones, with roughly nine tenths occurring only once. Specimen: CD4+ or CD8+ T cells sorted from blood, collected in a trial of the OX40 agonist ivuxolimab. Receptors originate from an adult with an advanced solid tumor such as melanoma, head and neck, liver or kidney cancer.

A single count supports this clone. This chain joins TRBV19 and TRBJ2-1; 10 nucleotides align to TRBD2. CDR1 is LNHDA, CDR2 SQIVND, per germline (reference sequence). V lost 1 base, J lost 9 bases, and 6 bases stayed unmatched. CDR3 size: 15 residues. The CDR3 DNA reads as TGTGCCAGTAGTATAGGAGCGGGGGGGCCGAGTGAGCAGTTCTTC. Protein sequence: CASSIGAGGPSEQFF.

A single count supports this clone. The J gene is TRBJ1-3, the V gene TRBV10-3; TRBD1 matches at 11 bases. This CDR3 region has 17 residues. In germline, CDR1 is ENHRY, CDR2 SYGVKD. V was pared by 4 bases and J by 0 bases, with 5 bases of the junction left unmatched. The CDR3 sequence is CAISGTGGPSSGNTIYF. The CDR3 nucleotides read TGTGCCATCAGTGGGACAGGGGGCCCGAGCTCTGGAAACACCATATATTTT.

The V and J genes are TRBV5-6 and TRBJ2-7; D might be TRBD1 (6 bases). The CDR3 is 12 residues long. With 4 bases removed from V and 7 bases from J, the gap between germline ends came to 12 bases. Germline CDR1 is SGHDT and CDR2 is YYEEEE. In DNA form, the CDR3 reads TGTGCCAGCAGCCGACAGGCCCTGGAGCAGTACTTC. Protein product: CASSRQALEQYF.

This clone was found once. This chain uses TRBV5-6 with TRBJ2-3; 10 bases line up with TRBD1. Germline values: CDR1 SGHDT, CDR2 YYEEEE. The CDR3 runs to 15 residues. With V trimmed by 4 bases and J by 2 bases, 4 bases remained unmatched. The CDR3 region has the DNA TGTGCCAGCAGCGCGGACAGGGGGACCACAGATACGCAGTATTTT. This encodes CASSADRGTTDTQYF.

This clone has just one count. The rearrangement joins TRBV10-3 to TRBJ2-7; no clear D gene. Trimming shortened V by 2 bases and J by 1 base, and 12 bases separated the two germline ends. The length of the CDR3 is 15 residues. CDR1 is ENHRY, CDR2 SYGVKD, per germline. CDR3 region: CAISEHSSLSYEQYF. DNA of the CDR3: TGTGCCATCAGTGAGCACAGCTCTCTTTCCTACGAGCAGTACTTC.

A single count supports this clone. The rearrangement joins TRBV4-2 to TRBJ1-2, with a weak D call TRBD1 (6 bases). This CDR3 has 15 amino acids. CDR1 is LGHNA, CDR2 YNFKEQ, per germline. Trimming took 4 bases from V and 4 from J, leaving 16 bases between them. The CDR3 sequence is CASSPGPTGIYGYTF. The DNA for the CDR3 is TGTGCCAGCAGCCCCGGACCGACAGGCATCTATGGCTACACCTTC.

This clone was seen a few times. V is TRBV18 and J is TRBJ2-2; 7 nucleotides line up with TRBD1. CDR1 is KGHSH, CDR2 LQKENI, per germline. After removal of 3 bases from V and 1 base from J, the junction contained 2 bases not matched to a gene. The CDR3 length is 15 residues. The CDR3 protein is CASSPGQRNTGELFF. CDR3 nucleotide sequence: TGTGCCAGCTCACCGGGACAGCGGAACACCGGGGAGCTGTTTTTT.

The chain has TRBV28 and TRBJ1-2; TRBD1 matches at 8 bases. Germline CDR1 and CDR2: MDHEN and SYDVKM. This CDR3 has 14 amino acids. Trimming took 6 bases from V and 3 from J; bases not matched to a gene: 6. CDR3 amino acids: CASRTGVLDYGYTF. The CDR3 DNA is TGTGCCAGCAGGACAGGGGTCTTAGACTATGGCTACACCTTC.

The chain recombines TRBV7-3 with TRBJ2-1; maybe TRBD2 (6 bases). Looked up from germline, CDR1 is SGHTA and CDR2 is FQGTGA. Trimming stripped 2 bases from V and 10 bases from J, with 15 bases between. The CDR3 spans 14 residues. The chain's CDR3 is CASSLGGDEDEQFF. The CDR3 region has the DNA TGTGCCAGCAGCTTAGGCGGGGACGAGGACGAGCAGTTCTTC.

This chain links TRBV7-6 with TRBJ2-1, with 10 bases that match TRBD2. Germline loops: CDR1 SGHVS, CDR2 FNYEAQ. V shed 2 bases, J shed 7 bases, and the junction held 5 bases outside the gene matches. The CDR3 length is 15 residues. The CDR3 DNA is TGTGCCAGCAGCTTAATTAGCGGGGGGTATAATGAGCAGTTCTTC. Translated, it gives CASSLISGGYNEQFF.

This clone was detected only once. This chain joins TRBV5-1 and TRBJ2-1; D possibly corresponds to TRBD2 (6 bases). CDR1 is SGHRS, CDR2 YFSETQ, per germline. This CDR3 comprises 13 residues. V lost 1 base and J lost 10, with 12 bases in between. The CDR3 sequence is CASSLKERAEQFF. For the CDR3, the DNA is TGCGCCAGCAGCTTGAAGGAGCGGGCGGAGCAGTTCTTC. Based on the CDR3 plus reference TRBV5-1 and TRBJ2-1, the full variable domain is KAGVTQTPRYLIKTRGQQVTLSCSPISGHRSVSWYQQTPGQGLQFLFEYFSETQRNKGNFPGRFSGRQFSNSRSEMNVSTLELGDSALYLCASSLKERAEQFFGPGTRLTVL.

The chain employs TRBV6-6 and TRBJ2-5; D perhaps matches TRBD2 (5 bases). CDR3 length: 13 residues. The V and J ends lost 8 bases and 7 bases respectively, with 17 bases between them. Germline V lookup: CDR1 MNHNY, CDR2 SVGAGI (reference sequence). The CDR3 protein is CASVPGMTGTQYF. For the CDR3, the DNA is TGTGCCAGCGTCCCCGGGATGACCGGGACCCAGTACTTC.

The V and J genes are TRBV7-2 and TRBJ2-3, with 11 bases matching TRBD1. Germline CDR1 is SGHTA and CDR2 is FQGNSA. The CDR3 sequence is 15 residues long. After removal of 0 bases from V and 6 bases from J, the junction contained 2 bases not matched to a gene. CDR3 nucleotide sequence: TGTGCCAGCAGCTTAGCGGGACAGGGGGTTGATACGCAGTATTTT. It yields the protein CASSLAGQGVDTQYF. The variable domain in full, with the rest retrieved from reference TRBV7-2 and TRBJ2-3, is GAGVSQSPSNKVTEKGKDVELRCDPISGHTALYWYRQSLGQGLEFLIYFQGNSAPDKSGLPSDRFSAERTGGSVSTLTIQRTQQEDSAVYLCASSLAGQGVDTQYFGPGTRLTVL.